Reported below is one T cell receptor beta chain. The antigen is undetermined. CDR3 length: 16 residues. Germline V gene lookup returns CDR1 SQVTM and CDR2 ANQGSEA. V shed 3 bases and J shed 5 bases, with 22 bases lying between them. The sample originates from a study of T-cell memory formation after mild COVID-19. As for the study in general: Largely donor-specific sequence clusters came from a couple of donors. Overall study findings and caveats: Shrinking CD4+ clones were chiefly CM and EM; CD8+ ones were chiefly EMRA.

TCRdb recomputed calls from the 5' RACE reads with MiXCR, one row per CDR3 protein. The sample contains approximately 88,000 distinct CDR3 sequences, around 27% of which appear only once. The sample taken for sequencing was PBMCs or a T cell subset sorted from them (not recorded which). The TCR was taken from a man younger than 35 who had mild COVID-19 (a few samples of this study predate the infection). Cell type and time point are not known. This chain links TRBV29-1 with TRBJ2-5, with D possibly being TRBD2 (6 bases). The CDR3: CSVDGVNARGGETQYF. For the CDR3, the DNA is TGCAGCGTTGATGGGGTAAATGCCCGCGGAGGGGAGACCCAGTACTTC.